This TCR beta chain originates from a study of a mutant IDH1 vaccine in newly diagnosed glioma (dated by TCRdb to about 2021). Some background on the complete study: Vaccination was initiated 4-6 weeks after radiotherapy alone, or concurrently with temozolomide cycles in the chemotherapy-containing groups. Before enrollment, patients had received standard therapy of radiotherapy alone, temozolomide alone, or radiochemotherapy with temozolomide; most received the combination. Longitudinal TCRB deep sequencing was performed for about 25 treated patients wherever samples were available for exploratory analyses. Of the approximately 33 treated patients, about 62% were male and around 40% were female, and the mean age was about 40 years. Six visits were used for peripheral blood collection: V03 (baseline), V05, V07, V10, V12 and V13. The week-35 safety follow-up was designated visit V12, and the week-47 end of study was designated visit V13. Study-wide findings and limitations: No apparent relationship was observed between pseudoprogression and alterations in the top peripheral T cell clonotypes detected by TCRB sequencing. The authors stated that sample limitations prevented analyses of patient blood samples from being reproduced. PBMC samples for TCRB deep sequencing were selected based on availability. Vaccine-induced immune responses across multiple MHC alleles were detected in 90% to 95% of patients.

Points on this clone: What antigen it recognizes has not been identified. No much larger clonotype is one base removed from it; base qualities were not supplied.

Trimming accounts for 6 bases at V and 0 bases at J, while the number of junction bases matched to no gene is 4. From the cysteine up to the phenylalanine, the CDR3 has a length of 17 residues. Only the CDR3 part of the read is kept: 51 bases, read in frame from the first base. CDR1 and CDR2 (MNHEY, SMNVEV) derive from the germline V gene (reference sequence). The library was generated by the immunoSEQ multiplex PCR assay. The hsTCRB Kit was used according to the manufacturer's protocol to amplify rearranged TCR beta chain sequences. TCRB libraries were sequenced on an Illumina MiSeq. Regarding the original processing steps: The kit vendor's proprietary platform handled demultiplexing, trimming and gene mapping. TCRdb carries this immuneACCESS record with in-frame sequences only. Its versions omit some clonotypes, under half of them owing to an unresolved V gene in the studies checked, with the rest unexplained. V and J calls and clone size are as listed in that table; D and trimming were resolved from the DNA. The sample table lists around 54,000 clones, roughly nine tenths of them with a count of one. 1.5% to 2% of the sample comes from the top ten.

Reading the label with the study, this specimen's time point is: week 35, safety follow-up. A 20-mer mutant IDH1 peptide at 300 micrograms in Montanide made up each vaccine dose, which was injected subcutaneously together with topical imiquimod. Across visits V03 through V10, patients got a total of eight vaccinations, given in weeks 1, 3, 5, 7, 11, 15, 19 and 23. Newly diagnosed WHO grade 3 or 4 IDH1-mutant astrocytomas showing loss of nuclear ATRX were present in the donors. The samples were drawn from NOA16, a multicentre, single-arm, open-label phase I trial in Germany that tested a mutant IDH1 peptide vaccine in humans for the first time. The DNeasy Blood and Tissue Kit was used to extract genomic DNA from EDTA blood for TCRB sequencing.

The input for sequencing was PBMCs, taken from a glioma patient whose treatment included an IDH1 peptide vaccine. The chain links TRBV27 with TRBJ2-6; 11 bases in the middle match TRBD2. The sequence was collected from a man between 35 and 55 years old with glioma. The sequence in DNA is TGTGCCAGCAGGGTTAGCGGGAGGGCCTCTGGGGCCAACGTCCTGACTTTC. It specifies CASRVSGRASGANVLTF.